The source of this TCR beta chain is a study of control samples from healthy donors and cancer patients. The CDR3 consists of 15 residues. The V end lost 5 bases, the J end lost 0 bases, and 11 bases lay between the germline ends. Germline lookup yields CDR1 MNHEY and CDR2 SVGEGT. TCRdb's table, derived via immunoSEQ multiplex PCR, lists solely in-frame clones and lacks some. The data hold about 89,000 clones, with approximately 89% observed a single time. The rearrangement links TRBV6-2 or TRBV6-3 to TRBJ1-5; D might be TRBD1 (6 bases). The sequence was obtained from a man aged 25-40 years in good health. Sequenced sample: blood. DNA of the CDR3: TGTGCCAGCAGTATAACAGGGAATAGCAATCAGCCCCAGCATTTT. Amino acid sequence: CASSITGNSNQPQHF.